This T cell receptor beta chain was sequenced during a study of cytomegalovirus exposure and HLA in healthy donors. The CDR3 totals 15 residues. Germline CDR1 reads SGHVS; CDR2 reads FNYEAQ. V shed 5 bases, J shed 8 bases, and the junction held 12 bases outside the gene matches. It was with 60 Vbeta and 13 Jbeta primers that the PCR ran. TCRdb keeps only in-frame clones here, not all; method: immunoSEQ multiplex PCR. The sample contains around 200,000 clones, more than 85% of which appear only once. This chain uses TRBV7-6 with TRBJ2-1; 7 bases fit TRBD2. This sequence originates from a woman under 30 in good health and CMV-seronegative. The specimen was PBMCs. DNA for the CDR3: TGTGCCAGCAGCCGCGGACTAGGAGTTCTCGATGAGCAGTTCTTC. Its protein is CASSRGLGVLDEQFF.